A selection of T cell receptor beta chains follows, all from one sample in a study of response to subunit inactivated influenza vaccine. Via MiXCR, TCRdb re-called the RT-PCR reads, giving one row per CDR3 protein. The sample has hundreds of thousands of distinct CDR3 sequences; around 20% are singletons. The sequencing used PBMCs from blood, collected 4 to 6 days after vaccination. The receptors derive from a man aged 50 to 60 who received an inactivated influenza vaccine. The CDR3 runs from the conserved cysteine through the conserved F or W.

>TRBV4-2|TRBJ2-7
CASSQAGTGLYEQYF
>TRBV5-1|TRBJ2-7
CASSLDAVGYEQYF
>TRBV5-1|TRBJ2-7
CASSFGGRSYEQYF
>TRBV4-1|TRBJ2-2
CASSQDQRNTGELFF
>TRBV7-8|TRBJ2-3
CASSLGLGGTDTQYF
>TRBV25-1|TRBJ1-1
CASSESGTVTEAFF
>TRBV18|TRBJ1-4
CASSPKVGEARDNEKLFF
>TRBV20-1|TRBJ2-7
CSARDLDRDGGREQYF
>TRBV2|TRBJ1-5
CASSAMGPTQPQHF
>TRBV5-1|TRBJ2-1
CASSLGRPYNEQFF
>TRBV7-2|TRBJ2-2
CASSLGLAGTTGELFF
>TRBV24-1|TRBJ2-3
CATSDLGSEGADTQYF
>TRBV25-1|NA
CASSGLETQFF
>TRBV28|TRBJ2-7
CASSRMNYEQYF
>TRBV7-2|TRBJ2-1
CASSRSTNLYDNEQFF
>TRBV28|TRBJ1-6
CAGRGLGNSPLHF
>TRBV7-2|TRBJ2-7
CASSQGQGISYEQYF
>TRBV20-1|TRBJ1-1
CSAWGSVNTEAFF
>TRBV12-3/TRBV12-4|TRBJ1-5
CASSFQGSQPQHF
>TRBV11-2|TRBJ2-3
CASSPSSVDTQYF
>TRBV29-1|TRBJ2-7
CSVGMSSSYEQYF
>TRBV12-3/TRBV12-4|TRBJ2-1
CASSFSSSAWDEQFF
>TRBV5-8|TRBJ1-1
CASSLGRYMNTEAFF
>TRBV4-2|TRBJ2-1
CASSQGGVGSNEQFF
>TRBV20-1|TRBJ1-1
CSAQAKTGYTEAFF
>TRBV6-1|TRBJ1-2
CASSLGVVGYGYTF
>TRBV29-1|TRBJ1-2
CSVDTGWDYGYTF
>TRBV7-2|TRBJ2-7
CASSTASGRAYEQYF
>TRBV10-3|TRBJ2-7
CAISGGTSGSYEQYF
>TRBV6-5|TRBJ1-6
CASSYGVADSPLHF
>TRBV12-3/TRBV12-4|TRBJ2-7
CASSLVLSGEQYF
>TRBV15|TRBJ1-2
CATSRDLPGAGGGYTF
>TRBV9|TRBJ2-1
CASSVVGGSYNEQFF
>TRBV5-5|TRBJ1-3
CASSLGGEDTIYF
>TRBV29-1|TRBJ2-1
CSAGTGQGHEQFF
>TRBV10-3|TRBJ1-2
CAISGDVGYGYTF
>TRBV28|TRBJ1-6
CASSSPAGTGLTPLHF
>TRBV7-9|TRBJ2-1
CATSFLAGVSNEQFF
>TRBV7-9|TRBJ2-7
CASSGPRGYEQYF
>TRBV29-1|TRBJ1-2
CSAGTNIGGYTF
>TRBV29-1|TRBJ1-1
CSSLPSGNTEAFF
>TRBV6-2/TRBV6-3|TRBJ2-7
CASSRLLGTNSEQYF
>TRBV5-1|TRBJ2-5
CASSDPGRAEETQYF
>TRBV4-3|TRBJ2-1
CASSQETTGGEQFF
>TRBV5-1|TRBJ2-1
CASTTGTPISEQFF
>TRBV24-1|TRBJ2-1
CATSDFTGRANEQFF
>TRBV20-1|TRBJ1-1
CSARDLSAFRANTEAFF
>TRBV7-2|TRBJ1-2
CASSLESSYGYTF
>TRBV4-3|TRBJ1-2
CASSRGGQATF
>TRBV18|TRBJ1-5
CASSLRQGQGQPQHF
>TRBV4-2|TRBJ1-5
CASSQEERQPRHF
>TRBV10-3|TRBJ2-1
CAISDRENEQFF
>TRBV10-3|TRBJ2-3
CATGPLAGAGERADTQYF
>TRBV4-3|TRBJ2-7
CASSQEGGAGPSYEQYF
>TRBV20-1|TRBJ2-3
CSAYQAPYTQYF